The clone carrying this TCR beta chain has a handful of counts. What it recognizes is unknown. Germline V gives CDR1 SGHAT, CDR2 FQNNGV. The V gene lost 0 bases and the J gene lost 0 bases, with 14 bases spanning the gap. CDR3 size: 17 residues. The data were taken from a study of T cell responses to AZD1222 COVID-19 vaccine. Overall study findings and caveats: The peak T cell response came first, and repertoires were sampled only after it. Donor demographics were predominantly white British with a female majority; clonal diversity may be underestimated.

Some clones are missing from TCRdb's copy, which holds only in-frame ones; the method was immunoSEQ multiplex PCR. The table records 90,000 to 120,000 clones, approximately 87% of them present only once. The source is an adult in good health. The gene calls are TRBV11-2 and TRBJ1-1; TRBD1 might be the D (5 bases). The sample was peripheral blood, taken on day 0 of AZD1222 vaccination. CDR3 loop: CASSLEDLGVVNTEAFF. In nucleotides, the CDR3 is TGTGCCAGCAGCTTAGAAGATTTGGGGGTCGTGAACACTGAAGCTTTCTTT. The complete variable domain, with remaining parts taken from reference TRBV11-2 and TRBJ1-1, reads EAGVAQSPRYKIIEKRQSVAFWCNPISGHATLYWYQQILGQGPKLLIQFQNNGVVDDSQLPKDRFSAERLKGVDSTLKIQPAKLEDSAVYLCASSLEDLGVVNTEAFFGQGTRLTVV.